This TCR beta chain was sequenced during a study of blood T cells in healthy people across ages. Background on the study: Per two T cells, template switching captured roughly one barcoded beta molecule.

PCR was performed a second time for roughly 7 to 11 cycles using a sample-barcoded 5' primer and a J-beta primer mix. Every cDNA molecule carried a tag from a template-switch adaptor bearing 12 random nucleotides. TCRdb itself ran the 5' RACE reads through MiXCR, one entry per CDR3 protein. Of around 690,000 distinct CDR3 sequences in the sample, roughly 58% were seen once. This clonotype was picked up many times. The sequence was obtained from a man in his 60s in good health. Sequenced material: blood.

This CDR3 reads CASSYSLEQYF. In DNA form, the CDR3 reads TGTGCCAGCAGTTACTCCCTCGAGCAGTACTTC. This rearrangement joins TRBV6-6 to TRBJ2-7; no clear D. V was clipped by 0 bases and J by 6 bases, with 3 bases between them. Germline-derived CDR1 and CDR2 are MNHNY and SVGAGI (reference sequence). This CDR3 has 11 amino acids.